This TCR beta chain emerged from a study of regulatory dendritic cells for organ transplantation. Germline V gene sequence: CDR1 MNHEY, CDR2 SMNVEV (reference sequence). The CDR3 extends over 14 amino acids. The V and J ends lost 5 bases and 5 bases, in that order; junction bases with no gene match: 7. FACS sorted CD4+ or CD8+ T cells into CD45RA+ naive and CD45RO+ memory. Sequenced by immunoSEQ multiplex PCR; TCRdb stores in-frame clones only, minus some. The sample yields 25,000 to 35,000 clones, approximately 86% seen once. The clonotype comes from a human donor in good health. The chain employs TRBV27 and TRBJ2-5, with TRBD2 matching 8 bases. The sequenced sample was naive CD8+ T cells from blood. Subset in this sample: CD45RA+ naive T cells. The CDR3 protein is CASSLREGDETQYF. In DNA form, the CDR3 reads TGTGCCAGCAGTCTCCGGGAGGGGGACGAGACCCAGTACTTC.